Below, 23 T cell receptor beta chains from the same sample are listed, as sequenced in a study of beta chain features in type 1 diabetes. Findings and caveats of the study: Researchers report that Type 1 diabetes patients had moderately but significantly shorter TCRB CDR3s across all four CD4+ subsets.

These receptors' targets are unknown. The study reverse transcribed the entire isolated RNA, so it sequenced expressed TCRB transcripts. Profiling relied on immunoSEQ multiplex PCR, and the TCRdb table lists in-frame clones only, not all of them. The sample consists of 200,000 to 300,000 clones, roughly a tenth of them appearing once. The specimen was naive CD4+ T cells from blood. These receptors were obtained from a man aged 30 to 39 with type 1 diabetes.

V and J are TRBV2 and TRBJ2-6; perhaps TRBD2 as D (6 bases). Germline V gene lookup returns CDR1 SNHLY and CDR2 FYNNEI. V was clipped by 6 bases and J by 0 bases, with 18 bases between them. The CDR3 runs 18 residues. CDR3 in DNA: TGTGCCAGCAGACGAAGCTATTACGGGAGCTCTGGGGCCAACGTCCTGACTTTC. Its translation: CASRRSYYGSSGANVLTF.

This clone was seen only a few times. This rearrangement joins TRBV2 to TRBJ2-3, with 11 bases aligning to TRBD2. The V gene's germline CDR1 is SNHLY and CDR2 FYNNEI. The CDR3 spans 14 residues. Unmatched junction bases numbered 3, after V lost 8 bases and J lost 2 bases. CDR3 protein: CASRLAGTTDTQYF. CDR3 nucleotides: TGTGCCAGCCGACTAGCGGGGACCACAGATACGCAGTATTTT.

This clone was observed a handful of times. CDR3 DNA sequence: TGTGCCAGCAGCCAAGGACAGGGGGGCGAGCAGTACTTC. Encoded protein: CASSQGQGGEQYF. The V and J genes are TRBV14 and TRBJ2-7; 9 nucleotides match TRBD1. V lost 1 base, J lost 6 bases, and 1 base stayed unmatched. CDR3 length equals 13 residues. Germline V gives CDR1 SGHDN, CDR2 FVKESK.

The chain carries TRBV2 and TRBJ2-7, with TRBD1 matching over 7 bases. The trim removed 6 bases at V and 0 bases at J, leaving 8 bases unmatched. The CDR3 contains 15 residues. CDR1 and CDR2 from the germline V gene are SNHLY and FYNNEI. The CDR3 sequence is CASRGDRAGSYEQYF. CDR3 DNA sequence: TGTGCCAGCAGGGGTGACAGGGCTGGCTCCTACGAGCAGTACTTC.

This clone was seen only a few times. V is TRBV19 and J is TRBJ1-5; a weak D match, TRBD1 (5 bases). The CDR3 spans 13 residues. Trimming removed 6 bases from V and 6 bases from J, with 12 bases in between. Germline V CDR1 and CDR2: LNHDA, SQIVND (reference sequence). The CDR3 reads CASRRQLGQPQHF. The CDR3 DNA sequence: TGTGCCAGTAGGCGACAGTTAGGTCAGCCCCAGCATTTT.

This clone was found a few times. This chain connects TRBV2 to TRBJ2-7; tentative D call: TRBD1 (7 bases). The CDR3 is 15 amino acids. The V gene lost 5 bases and the J gene lost 6 bases, with 20 bases spanning the gap. Germline V gene sequence: CDR1 SNHLY, CDR2 FYNNEI. CDR3 region: CASSWGQPGGGEQYF. CDR3 DNA: TGTGCCAGCAGTTGGGGACAGCCCGGAGGGGGCGAGCAGTACTTC.

The chain uses TRBV29-1 and TRBJ1-1; no clear D. Trimming left V 7 bases short and J 2 bases short, with 14 bases between. The germline V gene has CDR1 SQVTM and CDR2 ANQGSEA. This CDR3 region has 13 residues. Written as DNA, the CDR3 is TGCAGCGGCGGCTCGGTCGGTAACACTGAAGCTTTCTTT. It is translated as CSGGSVGNTEAFF.

The table lists this clone with a few counts. This chain connects TRBV6-6 to TRBJ1-6, with D perhaps matching TRBD1 (6 bases). The CDR3 loop spans 14 amino acids. The germline V and J ends were trimmed by 5 bases and 12 bases, with 17 bases remaining between them. Germline CDR1 MNHNY, CDR2 SVGAGI (reference sequence). CDR3 bases: TGTGCCAGCAGTAACAACAGGGAGGGGAGACCCCTCCACTTT. Protein: CASSNNREGRPLHF.

The V call is TRBV14, the J call TRBJ1-1; 7 nucleotides align to TRBD1. V trimming: 5 bases; J trimming: 0 bases; junction bases outside the gene matches: 6. CDR1 SGHDN and CDR2 FVKESK come from the germline V gene. The CDR3 spans 15 residues. The CDR3 coding sequence is TGTGCCAGCAGCACCCAGGGGGTCATGAACACTGAAGCTTTCTTT. It specifies CASSTQGVMNTEAFF.

This clone turned up a few times. The rearrangement uses TRBV21-1 and TRBJ2-1; TRBD2, the table's D call, lacks a check against the DNA. TRBV21-1 corresponds to a pseudogene. The CDR3 has 14 amino acids. The CDR3 loop reads CASSKGLGEDEQFF. The CDR3 DNA follows: TGTGCCAGCAGCAAGGGACTAGGCGAGGATGAGCAGTTCTTC.

This clone was detected only a few times. This chain uses TRBV6-5 with TRBJ2-3; unclear D gene. Germline-derived CDR1 and CDR2 are MNHEY and SVGAGI. The CDR3 covers 13 residues. V was pared by 0 bases and J by 6 bases, with 7 bases between. The CDR3 sequence: CASSYSIADTQYF. For the CDR3, the DNA is TGTGCCAGCAGTTACTCGATCGCGGATACGCAGTATTTT.

The table lists this clone with a few counts. The chain uses TRBV19 and TRBJ1-5; D ambiguous. This CDR3 is built from 18 residues. CDR1 is LNHDA and CDR2 is SQIVND in the germline V gene (reference sequence). Between the trimmed V and J ends, which lost 7 bases and 0 bases, there was a span of 22 bases. As DNA, the CDR3 is TGTGCCAGTAAGCTCCAGAGAAGAGGGCGCGGTAGCAATCAGCCCCAGCATTTT. Protein: CASKLQRRGRGSNQPQHF. The variable domain in full, completed from reference TRBV19 and TRBJ1-5, reads DGGITQSPKYLFRKEGQNVTLSCEQNLNHDAMYWYRQDPGQGLRLIYYSQIVNDFQKGDIAEGYSVSREKKESFPLTVTSAQKNPTAFYLCASKLQRRGRGSNQPQHFGDGTRLSIL.

This clone has just a few counts. The genes are TRBV6-6 and TRBJ2-7, with D perhaps matching TRBD2 (6 bases). Trimming pared 5 bases from V and 5 bases from J, leaving 16 bases between. Looked up from germline, CDR1 is MNHNY and CDR2 is SVGAGI (reference sequence). The CDR3 runs 14 residues. CDR3 in DNA: TGTGCCAGCAGTCCCCTCGGGGGTCTGAACGAGCAGTACTTC. Its translation: CASSPLGGLNEQYF.

A few counts support this clone. This chain uses TRBV10-3 with TRBJ1-4; 12 bases agree with TRBD1. The CDR3 extends over 15 amino acids. V was clipped by 4 bases and J by 7 bases; unmatched bases: 4. Germline V CDR1 and CDR2: ENHRY, SYGVKD. Here the CDR3 reads CAISGDRGPGEKLFF. CDR3 in DNA: TGTGCCATCAGTGGGGACAGGGGGCCTGGTGAAAAACTGTTTTTT.

As regards this clone: The junction does not match germline at one end; this may be a read error. The chain joins TRBV7-2 to TRBJ2-5, with TRBD2 matching over 10 bases. The CDR3 covers 12 residues. CDR1 SGHTA and CDR2 FQGNSA come from the germline V gene. The CDR3 spells CASSLYSGGPHF. The DNA of the CDR3 is TGTGCCAGCAGCCTATATAGCGGGGGGCCGCACTTC.

This chain connects TRBV23-1 to TRBJ1-5; D is perhaps TRBD1 (5 bases). TRBV23-1 is an ORF, and what it does is uncertain. The V and J ends lost 4 bases and 7 bases respectively, with 32 bases between them. The CDR3 loop spans 20 amino acids. CDR3 coding DNA: TGCGCCAGCAGTCCCCGGCGGGGCCCCCCGAACCTAGAATCCGGGCAGCCCCAGCATTTT. Protein sequence: CASSPRRGPPNLESGQPQHF.

The J gene is TRBJ1-1, the V gene TRBV27; D is ambiguous. Trimming took 3 bases from V and 5 from J, leaving 25 bases between them. Germline V gene data show CDR1 as MNHEY and CDR2 as SMNVEV (reference sequence). This CDR3 contains 18 residues. CDR3 sequence (DNA): TGTGCCAGCAGTTTTCAGCCGGACTTTGGGGTCCCTGGGACTGAAGCTTTCTTT. Residues: CASSFQPDFGVPGTEAFF.

This clone was counted only a few times. The rearrangement joins TRBV7-8 to TRBJ2-7; the D is unclear. The germline CDR1 and CDR2 sequences are SGHVS and FQNEAQ. V dropped 6 bases and J dropped 6 bases, with 12 bases sitting between them. The CDR3 is 12 amino acids. The CDR3 protein is CASSRSGSEQYF. The CDR3 DNA reads as TGTGCCAGCAGTCGCTCAGGATCCGAGCAGTACTTC. The entire variable domain, with the rest obtained from reference TRBV7-8 and TRBJ2-7, is as follows: GAGVSQSPRYKVAKRGQDVALRCDPISGHVSLFWYQQALGQGPEFLTYFQNEAQLDKSGLPSDRFFAERPEGSVSTLKIQRTQQEDSAVYLCASSRSGSEQYFGPGTRLTVT.

The chain has TRBV7-2 and TRBJ2-3; no clear D gene. Trimming took off 1 base at V and 0 bases at J, with 5 bases between the two ends. Germline CDR1 reads SGHTA; CDR2 reads FQGNSA. CDR3 length: 14 amino acids. CDR3 nucleotides: TGTGCCAGCAGCTTAGACAGAAGCACAGATACGCAGTATTTT. This codes for CASSLDRSTDTQYF.

In its sample, this clone was seen a few times. The gene calls are TRBV29-1 and TRBJ2-7, with D possibly being TRBD1 (5 bases). This CDR3 contains 13 residues. Germline V gives CDR1 SQVTM, CDR2 ANQGSEA. V was clipped by 1 base and J by 8 bases, with 15 bases between them. The CDR3 loop reads CSVEVGPGLKQYF. CDR3 DNA: TGCAGCGTTGAAGTTGGCCCAGGGCTCAAGCAGTACTTC.

Only a few counts were recorded for this clone. V gene TRBV15 combines with J gene TRBJ1-6; D ambiguous. Trimming stripped 0 bases from V and 8 bases from J, with 14 bases between. The CDR3 has 16 residues. CDR1 LNHNV and CDR2 YYDKDF come from the germline V gene (reference sequence). CDR3 sequence: CATSREAAAQYSPLHF. The CDR3 DNA reads TGTGCCACCAGCAGAGAGGCGGCAGCACAATATTCACCCCTCCACTTT.

This clone was detected a few times. This chain uses TRBV6-6 with TRBJ2-1; D is possibly TRBD1 (5 bases). Trimming left V 5 bases short and J 3 bases short, with 11 bases between. The germline V gene encodes CDR1 MNHNY and CDR2 SVGAGI (reference sequence). The CDR3 loop spans 14 amino acids. The CDR3 nucleotides read TGTGCCAGCAGTCGGCCAGGGTACTACAATGAGCAGTTCTTC. This gives the protein CASSRPGYYNEQFF.

This chain joins TRBV5-1 and TRBJ2-1; 13 bases are a match to TRBD2. J was trimmed by 5 bases and V by 4 bases; bases with no gene match: 6. This CDR3 comprises 16 residues. Germline CDR1 SGHRS, CDR2 YFSETQ. CDR3 in DNA: TGCGCCAGCAGCCCCGGACTAGCGGGGGAGAACAATGAGCAGTTCTTC. This sequence encodes CASSPGLAGENNEQFF.